A selection of T cell receptor beta chains follows, all from one sample in a study of CXCR3-negative and CXCR3-positive naive CD8 T cells. TCRdb re-called the 5' RACE reads; every CDR3 protein appears as one record, without DNA. The record lists 120,000 to 150,000 distinct CDR3 sequences, of which the ten most abundant hold approximately 0.28%. The material sequenced was naive CXCR3+ CD8+ T cells from blood. The receptors shown here come from a human donor in good health. Some clones in this sample may be carry-over from other donors' samples. CDR3s include the opening cysteine and the closing phenylalanine or tryptophan.

>TRBV14|TRBJ1-2
CASSQGRGSGYGYTF
>TRBV20-1|TRBJ2-1
CSARAHNYNEQFF
>TRBV19|TRBJ2-1
CASSPLAGSEQFF
>TRBV20-1|TRBJ2-5
CSARDQTRGGVWQETQYF
>TRBV29-1|TRBJ1-5
CSYRTGQRGKPQHF
>TRBV3-1|TRBJ1-5
CASSSTSKNQPQHF
>TRBV7-3|TRBJ2-2
CASMPTSGYGELFF
>TRBV29-1|TRBJ2-1
CSGQDSSYNEQFF
>TRBV2|TRBJ2-6
CASSDTGVNSGANVLTF
>TRBV5-1|TRBJ2-7
CASSLTGTSGGALYEQYF
>TRBV28|TRBJ2-1
CASSSVSTTTSSYNEQFF
>TRBV25-1|TRBJ2-7
CASSEGPLSSYEQYF
>TRBV28|TRBJ2-1
CASSLLGGAYNEQFF
>TRBV7-8|TRBJ2-5
CASRPGRRETQYF
>TRBV13|TRBJ1-1
CASSLAGADEGNTEAFF
>TRBV4-2|TRBJ2-3
CASSQEPVERGGLRVTDTQYF
>TRBV6-6|TRBJ1-1
CASSYERYEAFF
>TRBV7-9|TRBJ1-2
CASSVGGAQGSHGYTF
>TRBV9|TRBJ2-7
CASSARDFDEQYF
>TRBV3-1|TRBJ2-7
CASSQDGRGPSSYEQYF
>TRBV30|TRBJ1-1
CAWTLTLNTEAFF
>TRBV28|TRBJ1-3
CASSLVPGNTIYF
>TRBV7-9|TRBJ2-7
CASSPGQELYEQYF
>TRBV20-1|TRBJ1-3
CSARKRGSTVPSGNTIYF
>TRBV7-9|TRBJ2-5
CASSRLAIEGETQYF
>TRBV3-1|TRBJ1-2
CASSQDWGFYGYTF
>TRBV7-6|TRBJ2-1
CASSPLAREGNEQFF
>TRBV7-9|TRBJ2-7
CASSLRQGTYEQYF
>TRBV18|TRBJ2-2
CASSHYPGGITGELFF
>TRBV29-1|TRBJ2-2
CSAEGEGTPGELFF
>TRBV5-5|TRBJ2-1
CASSTYGNEQLF
>TRBV29-1|TRBJ2-1
CSVEDGYDADNEQFF
>TRBV6-6|TRBJ2-3
CASSLPPRQGGADTQYF
>TRBV27|TRBJ1-1
CASSHLLNTEAFF
>TRBV4-3|TRBJ2-1
CASSQEGRGGYNEQFF
>TRBV15|TRBJ2-4
CATSSPGLAGGWAKNIQYF
>TRBV27|TRBJ2-7
CASSPATGGASYEQYF
>TRBV7-3|TRBJ2-1
CASSAGTSGPYNEQFF
>TRBV20-1|TRBJ2-1
CSAPVGLEGRGRDYNEQFF
>TRBV25-1|TRBJ1-1
CASSDEGWGTEAFF
>TRBV15|TRBJ1-2
CATSREGVHGYTF
>TRBV21-1|TRBJ1-6
CASDPGEHSYNSPLHF
>TRBV7-6|TRBJ1-2
CASSVGGDNGYTF
>TRBV7-8|TRBJ2-5
CASSLAAIQETQYF
>TRBV15|TRBJ2-7
CATSSEAGGPYEQYF
>TRBV10-3|TRBJ2-5
CAISEGTGYQETQYF
>TRBV6-5|TRBJ2-3
CASSYSRGGTDTQYF
>TRBV5-4|TRBJ2-5
CASSRLLEGETQYF
>TRBV7-9|TRBJ2-3
CASSLPEAPGLPQYF
>TRBV27|TRBJ1-2
CASSPQGFHGYTF
>TRBV15|TRBJ2-1
CATSRDPTYNEQFF
>TRBV4-2|TRBJ1-1
CASSPGRTGVTEAFF
>TRBV29-1|TRBJ2-5
CSVETRDRAVLETQYF
>TRBV7-2|TRBJ2-3
CASIRLAGSTDTQYF
>TRBV19|TRBJ1-1
CASSIDGGGTEAFF
>TRBV5-4|TRBJ2-1
CASSYEHQGSYNEQFF
>TRBV9|TRBJ2-7
CASSVSLTYEQYF
>TRBV7-6|TRBJ2-7
CASREQGTYEQYF
>TRBV12-3/TRBV12-4|TRBJ2-5
CASSFSESRETQYF